Shown below are 14 T cell receptor beta chains from a single sample sequenced in a study of type 1 regulatory T cells. These receptors' antigens are unknown. MiXCR, run by TCRdb on the reads, gives a single entry per CDR3 protein. There are about 62,000 distinct CDR3 sequences in the sample; 62% occur only once, and less than 2% lies in the top ten. The specimen sequenced was cultured non-Tr1 T cells, either the whole culture or a sorted T cell fraction (not recorded which). The source of these receptors is a human donor in good health.

This clonotype came up once. The V gene is TRBV27, the J gene TRBJ2-2, with 12 bases that match TRBD2. With 4 bases clipped from V and 2 bases from J, the junction kept 5 bases outside the gene matches. The CDR3 has 17 amino acids. Germline CDR1 reads MNHEY; CDR2 reads SMNVEV (reference sequence). The CDR3 sequence: CASSSLAGGGNTGELFF. CDR3 sequence (DNA): TGTGCCAGCAGTTCACTAGCGGGAGGAGGAAACACCGGGGAGCTGTTTTTT.

This clonotype was found a few times. This rearrangement joins TRBV20-1 to TRBJ1-5; possibly TRBD1 for D (6 bases). In germline, CDR1 is DFQATT, CDR2 SNEGSKA (reference sequence). The CDR3 runs to 13 residues. Trimming took 5 bases from V and 0 from J, leaving 8 bases between them. CDR3 DNA sequence: TGCAGTGCTCGACAGGATAGCAATCAGCCCCAGCATTTT. This translates into CSARQDSNQPQHF.

The chain couples TRBV7-2 to TRBJ2-7; no definite D call. The CDR3 consists of 11 residues. CDR1 SGHTA and CDR2 FQGNSA come from the germline V gene. V was cut by 4 bases and J by 6 bases, with 7 bases left in between. CDR3 residues: CASSSLGEQYF. The CDR3 DNA is TGTGCCAGCAGCTCCCTAGGCGAGCAGTACTTC. The whole variable domain, remainder taken from reference TRBV7-2 and TRBJ2-7, is GAGVSQSPSNKVTEKGKDVELRCDPISGHTALYWYRQSLGQGLEFLIYFQGNSAPDKSGLPSDRFSAERTGGSVSTLTIQRTQQEDSAVYLCASSSLGEQYFGPGTRLTVT.

The V call is TRBV5-1, the J call TRBJ2-7; the match to TRBD2 covers 9 bases. The CDR3 consists of 15 residues. Germline-derived CDR1 and CDR2 are SGHRS and YFSETQ. J was trimmed by 2 bases and V by 3 bases; bases with no gene match: 6. CDR3 in DNA: TGCGCCAGCAGCTCCGGACTAGCGCTAACCTACGAGCAGTACTTC. This encodes CASSSGLALTYEQYF. The complete variable domain, with remaining parts taken from reference TRBV5-1 and TRBJ2-7, reads KAGVTQTPRYLIKTRGQQVTLSCSPISGHRSVSWYQQTPGQGLQFLFEYFSETQRNKGNFPGRFSGRQFSNSRSEMNVSTLELGDSALYLCASSSGLALTYEQYFGPGTRLTVT.

This clonotype showed up just once. The rearrangement joins TRBV27 to TRBJ1-2; D unclear. Germline loops: CDR1 MNHEY, CDR2 SMNVEV (reference sequence). This CDR3 is 14 amino acids long. V lost 4 bases and J lost 6, with 15 bases in between. CDR3 protein: CASSSSLGENGYTF. As DNA, the CDR3 is TGTGCCAGCAGTTCATCCCTCGGGGAAAATGGCTACACCTTC.

This clonotype came up a few times. This chain uses TRBV11-2 with TRBJ2-5; possible D gene TRBD2, 5 bases. In germline, CDR1 is SGHAT, CDR2 FQNNGV. This CDR3 contains 15 residues. The V end lost 5 bases, the J end lost 1 base, and 14 bases lay between the germline ends. The CDR3 sequence is CASSPTRGFQETQYF. The CDR3 DNA follows: TGTGCCAGCAGCCCGACCAGAGGGTTCCAAGAGACCCAGTACTTC. Supplemented by reference TRBV11-2 and TRBJ2-5, the full variable domain reads EAGVAQSPRYKIIEKRQSVAFWCNPISGHATLYWYQQILGQGPKLLIQFQNNGVVDDSQLPKDRFSAERLKGVDSTLKIQPAKLEDSAVYLCASSPTRGFQETQYFGPGTRLLVL.

This clonotype is a singleton in its sample. The gene calls are TRBV19 and TRBJ2-2; unclear D gene. There are 16 residues in the CDR3. Germline V lookup: CDR1 LNHDA, CDR2 SQIVND (reference sequence). With 9 bases removed from V and 0 bases from J, the gap between germline ends came to 17 bases. CDR3 coding DNA: TGTGCCAGCATTCCCGTGGGCGTAGCGAACACCGGGGAGCTGTTTTTT. The encoded protein is CASIPVGVANTGELFF.

The chain has TRBV24-1 and TRBJ1-2, with 7 bases identical to TRBD1. Looked up from germline, CDR1 is KGHDR and CDR2 is SFDVKD. The CDR3 is 15 residues long. J lost 8 bases, V lost 5 bases, and 13 bases had no gene match. The CDR3 protein is CATSVAGGSRQGYTF. CDR3 DNA: TGTGCCACCAGTGTGGCAGGGGGATCTAGGCAAGGCTACACCTTC.

This clonotype was seen a single time. The chain combines TRBV20-1 with TRBJ2-5; the D gene is possibly TRBD2 (5 bases). V shed 0 bases and J shed 5 bases, with 19 bases lying between them. Germline V gene data show CDR1 as DFQATT and CDR2 as SNEGSKA (reference sequence). The CDR3 runs 16 residues. CDR3: CSARDNSRASGETQYF. In DNA form, the CDR3 reads TGCAGTGCTAGAGATAACTCGAGGGCCTCCGGGGAGACCCAGTACTTC.

The genes are TRBV5-1 and TRBJ1-6, with TRBD1 as a possible D gene (6 bases). Trimming pared 0 bases from V and 5 bases from J, leaving 9 bases between. The CDR3 contains 15 residues. CDR1 is SGHRS, CDR2 YFSETQ, per germline. CDR3 residues: CASSLDRADNSPLHF. CDR3 bases: TGCGCCAGCAGCTTGGACAGGGCAGATAATTCACCCCTCCACTTT.

The CDR3, as DNA: TGTGCCAGCAGCCCCCAGCAGGACCGCTATGGCTACACCTTC. Amino acids: CASSPQQDRYGYTF. V usage is TRBV27 and J usage is TRBJ1-2; no reliable D call. Germline CDR1 and CDR2: MNHEY and SMNVEV (reference sequence). The CDR3 consists of 14 residues. The germline V and J ends were trimmed by 6 bases and 4 bases, with 15 bases remaining between them.

Only one count was recorded for this clonotype. This chain joins TRBV20-1 and TRBJ1-6, with D unclear. CDR3 length equals 19 residues. Trimming left V 6 bases short and J 4 bases short, with 28 bases between. Germline CDR1 and CDR2: DFQATT and SNEGSKA (reference sequence). The DNA for the CDR3 is TGCAGTGCCCCGGGCGAGCCCCTTGATCTCACTCTATATAATTCACCCCTCCACTTT. This sequence encodes CSAPGEPLDLTLYNSPLHF.

The chain links TRBV5-6 to TRBJ2-7; 9 bases map to TRBD1. The J segment lost 6 bases and the V segment lost 4 bases, leaving 5 bases of the junction unmatched. Per the germline V gene, CDR1 is SGHDT and CDR2 is YYEEEE. The CDR3 sequence is 13 residues long. CDR3 nucleotides: TGTGCCAGCAGCCGGACAGGGGTTCGCGAGCAGTACTTC. It specifies CASSRTGVREQYF.

The rearrangement joins TRBV18 to TRBJ2-5; no clear D. V gave up 4 bases and J gave up 2 bases, with 11 bases separating them. This CDR3 has 14 amino acids. Looked up from germline, CDR1 is KGHSH and CDR2 is LQKENI. The CDR3 bases are TGTGCCAGCTCACTACGGGCCTTTCAAGAGACCCAGTACTTC. Its translation: CASSLRAFQETQYF.